This T cell receptor (beta chain) was captured in a study of blood T cell repertoires in COVID-19. Ages ranged from about 18 to 89 years, with residence in 20 to 30 US areas. Trimming removed 3 bases from V and 5 bases from J, with 13 bases in between. CDR3 size: 14 residues. The germline CDR1 and CDR2 sequences are SGHVS and FQNEAQ. Per the authors' pipeline: Reference gene primers were amplified, and this amplification served to estimate nucleated cell counts. Sequenced by immunoSEQ multiplex PCR; TCRdb stores in-frame clones only, minus some. V and J calls plus clone size are reproduced from that table; the DNA served to infer D and trimming. The sample has approximately 150,000 clones; under 90% are singletons.

This TCR was sampled from a man aged 40-49 years with acute COVID-19. The chain joins TRBV7-8 to TRBJ1-1; D may be TRBD1 (6 bases). The sequenced sample was PBMCs or T cells enriched from blood (not recorded which). Here the CDR3 reads CASSFSGDLTEAFF. Written as DNA, the CDR3 is TGTGCCAGCAGCTTTTCAGGGGATTTGACTGAAGCTTTCTTT. The variable domain in full, with the rest retrieved from reference TRBV7-8 and TRBJ1-1, is GAGVSQSPRYKVAKRGQDVALRCDPISGHVSLFWYQQALGQGPEFLTYFQNEAQLDKSGLPSDRFFAERPEGSVSTLKIQRTQQEDSAVYLCASSFSGDLTEAFFGQGTRLTVV.